One sample yielded the 25 T cell receptor beta chains listed below, sequenced in a study of post-analysis software for immune sequencing data. General study findings and limits: With TRBV5-6, TRBV5-1 and TRBV20-1 included, about five TRBV segments were more frequent in patients than in controls.

Unique molecular identifiers were built into the TCR beta cDNA libraries. In TCRdb, the PCR reads were re-called with MiXCR into one record per CDR3 protein. The sample yields about 460,000 distinct CDR3 sequences, roughly 45% seen once. No antigen has been identified for these receptors. Input material: blood. These receptors were taken from a girl between 5 and 17 years old with multiple sclerosis.

This clonotype was found a few times. J is TRBJ1-1 and V is TRBV28; 9 positions agree with TRBD1. The junction had 10 bases not matched to a gene; V was cut back by 7 bases and J by 1 base. The CDR3 is made up of 16 amino acids. Germline-derived CDR1 and CDR2 are MDHEN and SYDVKM. In DNA form, the CDR3 reads TGTGCCAGCAATATTCCCCCGGGACAGGGGAACACTGAAGCTTTCTTT. Its translation is CASNIPPGQGNTEAFF.

The rearrangement links TRBV20-1 to TRBJ2-1, with 9 bases aligning to TRBD2. The CDR3 is 14 amino acids. CDR1 is DFQATT and CDR2 is SNEGSKA in the germline V gene (reference sequence). V lost 4 bases to trimming and J lost 5 bases; unmatched junction nucleotides: 6. CDR3 sequence: CSAKTSGPHNEQFF. The DNA for the CDR3 is TGCAGTGCTAAGACTAGCGGACCACACAATGAGCAGTTCTTC.

V usage is TRBV12-3 or TRBV12-4 and J usage is TRBJ1-6; 7 nucleotides line up with TRBD1. Trimming took 6 bases from V and 8 from J; bases not matched to a gene: 13. CDR3 length equals 16 residues. The CDR3 sequence: CASSRLAGTEDSPLHF. The CDR3 nucleotides read TGTGCCAGCAGCCGCCTAGCCGGGACAGAGGATTCACCCCTCCACTTT.

The chain has TRBV13 and TRBJ2-6; possible D gene TRBD2, 5 bases. V lost 7 bases, J lost 3 bases, and 10 bases lay in between. The CDR3 spans 14 residues. Germline V gene data show CDR1 as PRHDT and CDR2 as FYEKMQ (reference sequence). This chain's CDR3 is CASTEGSGANVLTF. The CDR3 coding sequence is TGTGCCAGCACTGAGGGTAGTGGGGCCAACGTCCTGACTTTC.

The chain uses TRBV20-1 and TRBJ2-7, with 9 bases identical to TRBD1. The CDR3 extends over 14 amino acids. Trimming removed 6 bases from V and 3 bases from J; junction bases left unmatched: 9. Germline V gene sequence: CDR1 DFQATT, CDR2 SNEGSKA (reference sequence). The CDR3 DNA is TGCAGTGCCAAGTCACAGGGGGCGGTCTACGAGCAGTACTTC. It encodes CSAKSQGAVYEQYF.

The rearrangement joins TRBV20-1 to TRBJ2-1; D is unresolved. The J call may be incorrect, as the DNA end agrees better with TRBJ2-7. Germline V gives CDR1 DFQATT, CDR2 SNEGSKA (reference sequence). The CDR3 runs 15 residues. The CDR3 here is CSARDAEPIDNEQYF. In DNA form, the CDR3 reads TGCAGTGCTAGAGATGCCGAGCCCATAGACAATGAGCAGTACTTC.

The chain is built from TRBV20-1 and TRBJ2-7; D is uncertain. The germline V and J ends were trimmed by 0 bases and 3 bases, with 9 bases remaining between them. The CDR3 runs to 13 residues. Per the germline V gene, CDR1 is DFQATT and CDR2 is SNEGSKA (reference sequence). For the CDR3, the DNA is TGCAGTGCTAGAGATCCTGGCTTCTACGAGCAGTACTTC. It translates to CSARDPGFYEQYF.

This chain links TRBV27 with TRBJ2-3; the match to TRBD2 covers 8 bases. V gave up 10 bases and J gave up 7 bases; unmatched junction bases: 13. This CDR3 spans 14 amino acids. The germline V gene has CDR1 MNHEY and CDR2 SMNVEV (reference sequence). The CDR3 DNA is TGTGCCACCTGCGACGGAGCGGGAGCCTATACGCAGTATTTT. Translated, it gives CATCDGAGAYTQYF.

This clonotype came up a few times. The chain's CDR3 is CASSSQGLARYEQYF. In DNA, the CDR3 is TGTGCCAGCAGCTCCCAGGGACTAGCGAGGTACGAGCAGTACTTC. The V gene is TRBV7-2, the J gene TRBJ2-7; 10 nucleotides match TRBD2. The CDR3 is made up of 15 amino acids. CDR1 is SGHTA and CDR2 is FQGNSA in the germline V gene. The V segment lost 4 bases and the J segment 4 bases; nucleotides outside the gene matches: 7.

This chain uses TRBV4-2 with TRBJ2-7; D is possibly TRBD1 or TRBD2 (6 bases each). V gave up 1 base and J gave up 3 bases, with 16 bases separating them. Germline assignment: CDR1 LGHNA and CDR2 YNFKEQ. CDR3 size: 16 residues. In DNA form, the CDR3 reads TGTGCCAGCAGCCAAGCGATGAGGGGGGAAAGCTACGAGCAGTACTTC. It translates to CASSQAMRGESYEQYF.

The rearrangement uses TRBV6-1 and TRBJ2-3; tentative D call: TRBD1 (6 bases). V lost 2 bases and J lost 5, with 11 bases in between. Germline-derived CDR1 and CDR2 are MNHNS and SASEGT. The CDR3 contains 14 residues. The CDR3 nucleotides are TGTGCCAGCAGTGAATGGGGACATAGAGATACGCAGTATTTT. Amino acids: CASSEWGHRDTQYF.

The V gene is TRBV7-2, the J gene TRBJ1-1; D is perhaps TRBD1 (5 bases). The CDR3 contains 13 residues. Trimming removed 6 bases from V and 5 bases from J, with 13 bases in between. In germline, CDR1 is SGHTA, CDR2 FQGNSA. Written as DNA, the CDR3 is TGTGCCAGCAGTCAGGGTTGGTGGACTGAAGCTTTCTTT. The encoded protein is CASSQGWWTEAFF.

The genes are TRBV5-4 and TRBJ2-1; D uncertain. V lost 3 bases, J lost 3 bases, and 10 bases lay in between. Germline CDR1 SGHNT, CDR2 YYREEE (reference sequence). This CDR3 comprises 14 residues. CDR3 amino acids: CASSSSVVYNEQFF. DNA for the CDR3: TGTGCCAGCAGCTCGAGCGTCGTCTACAATGAGCAGTTCTTC.

The chain employs TRBV5-1 and TRBJ2-3, with 8 bases lining up with TRBD2. The V gene end was trimmed by 4 bases and the J gene end by 2 bases; junction bases not matched to a gene: 6. Germline V CDR1 and CDR2: SGHRS, YFSETQ. The CDR3 spans 15 residues. The CDR3 sequence is CASSEGLAPTDTQYF. CDR3 nucleotide sequence: TGCGCCAGCAGCGAAGGACTAGCCCCCACAGATACGCAGTATTTT.

This sequence joins TRBV7-2 and TRBJ2-5; 9 nucleotides match TRBD2. The tail of the sequence fits TRBJ2-7 better, so the J call may be wrong. The CDR3 sequence is 16 residues long. The germline V gene has CDR1 SGHTA and CDR2 FQGNSA. For the CDR3, the DNA is TGTGCCAGCAGCTTAACGTCTAGCGGGAATGGCTACGAGCAGTACTTC. Its protein is CASSLTSSGNGYEQYF.

This sequence joins TRBV7-2 and TRBJ1-2; tentative D call: TRBD1 (6 bases). Germline V gene lookup returns CDR1 SGHTA and CDR2 FQGNSA. CDR3 length: 15 amino acids. V lost 2 bases, J lost 8 bases, and 18 bases lay in between. The CDR3 DNA is TGTGCCAGCAGCTTAATGTTAACAGGGTCAATAGGCTACACCTTC. Its translation: CASSLMLTGSIGYTF.

The chain couples TRBV12-5 to TRBJ1-2, with 7 bases lining up with TRBD1. The length of the CDR3 is 15 residues. Trimming removed 4 bases from V and 7 bases from J; junction bases left unmatched: 12. Germline V lookup: CDR1 LGHNT, CDR2 FRNRAP. The CDR3 reads CASGSWEGAPSGYTF. For the CDR3, the DNA is TGTGCTAGTGGTTCTTGGGAGGGGGCGCCTAGTGGCTACACCTTC.

Worth noting for this clonotype: Since a much larger clone is just one base distant, this may be a read error. The V call is TRBV5-1, the J call TRBJ2-3; possibly TRBD1 for D (6 bases). The CDR3 spans 14 residues. Trimming took off 4 bases at V and 5 bases at J, with 14 bases between the two ends. Germline assignment: CDR1 SGHRS and CDR2 YFSETQ. The CDR3 is CASSMGATGDTQYF. The DNA of the CDR3 is TGCGCCAGCAGCATGGGGGCGACCGGAGATACGCAGTATTTT.

This chain links TRBV4-2 with TRBJ1-5; no clear D. Germline CDR1 and CDR2: LGHNA and YNFKEQ. Deletions cut 0 bases from V and 2 bases from J, with 8 bases between. The CDR3 is 15 residues long. The CDR3 nucleotides read TGTGCCAGCAGCCAAGAACGGTTCGGCAATCAGCCCCAGCATTTT. Translating gives CASSQERFGNQPQHF.

This clonotype was detected only once. Since no conserved phenylalanine or tryptophan closes the CDR3, a read error is the likely cause. The rearrangement joins TRBV2 to TRBJ2-4; 8 nucleotides agree with TRBD1. The better agreement between TRBJ2-5 and the DNA end casts doubt on the J call. Germline V gene sequence: CDR1 SNHLY, CDR2 FYNNEI. This CDR3 has 14 amino acids. CDR3 residues: CASSGFRGLETQYC. CDR3 coding DNA: TGTGCCAGCAGTGGCTTCAGGGGGCTAGAGACCCAGTACTGC.

This clonotype was counted between two and nine times. This rearrangement joins TRBV5-1 to TRBJ2-5, with 12 bases aligning to TRBD2. The ends lost 0 bases at V and 1 base at J; junction bases unmatched: 10. The germline V gene has CDR1 SGHRS and CDR2 YFSETQ. The CDR3 runs 19 residues. CDR3 residues: CASSLEALTSGSGQETQYF. The DNA of the CDR3 is TGCGCCAGCAGCTTGGAGGCCCTGACTAGCGGGAGTGGCCAAGAGACCCAGTACTTC.

The rearrangement uses TRBV27 and TRBJ2-7; no clear D gene. Germline values: CDR1 MNHEY, CDR2 SMNVEV (reference sequence). The CDR3 runs 12 residues. The V end lost 5 bases, the J end lost 4 bases, and 9 bases lay between the germline ends. CDR3 in DNA: TGTGCCAGCAGTGCCGCCGGATACGAGCAGTACTTC. Translating gives CASSAAGYEQYF.

The sample holds a few counts of this clonotype. The chain carries TRBV12-3 or TRBV12-4 and TRBJ2-3; D is unresolved. The CDR3 has 13 residues. V was shortened by 2 bases and J by 6 bases, with 9 bases between the two germline ends. This CDR3 is CASSLLRSDTQYF. The CDR3 nucleotides are TGTGCCAGCAGTTTACTGAGGTCGGATACGCAGTATTTT.

This rearrangement joins TRBV9 to TRBJ1-1; maybe TRBD1 (5 bases). Looked up from germline, CDR1 is SGDLS and CDR2 is YYNGEE. There are 15 residues in the CDR3. V was pared by 0 bases and J by 3 bases, with 12 bases between. The CDR3 loop reads CASSVDWGVDTEAFF. As DNA, the CDR3 is TGTGCCAGCAGCGTAGATTGGGGGGTTGACACTGAAGCTTTCTTT. Together with reference TRBV9 and TRBJ1-1, the CDR3 gives the full variable domain: DSGVTQTPKHLITATGQRVTLRCSPRSGDLSVYWYQQSLDQGLQFLIQYYNGEERAKGNILERFSAQQFPDLHSELNLSSLELGDSALYFCASSVDWGVDTEAFFGQGTRLTVV.

This chain uses TRBV25-1 with TRBJ1-1, with D perhaps TRBD1 (6 bases). V lost 3 bases and J 1 base, leaving 12 bases between the germline ends. Germline loops: CDR1 MGHDK, CDR2 SYGVNS. There are 15 residues in the CDR3. The CDR3 reads CASSDPGGGNTEAFF. In DNA, the CDR3 is TGTGCCAGCAGTGACCCCGGAGGGGGGAACACTGAAGCTTTCTTT. The full variable domain, completed using reference TRBV25-1 and TRBJ1-1, is EADIYQTPRYLVIGTGKKITLECSQTMGHDKMYWYQQDPGMELHLIHYSYGVNSTEKGDLSSESTVSRIRTEHFPLTLESARPSHTSQYLCASSDPGGGNTEAFFGQGTRLTVV.